Detailed here is one T cell receptor (beta chain). The sample is drawn from a study of technical replicates of blood from a few donors. Here immunoSEQ multiplex PCR was the method, and the copy in TCRdb shows in-frame clones only, minus some. The sample lists more than 75,000 clones; 85% to 95% were seen once. Unmatched junction bases numbered 4, after V lost 4 bases and J lost 5 bases. The CDR3 extends over 13 amino acids. Germline V lookup: CDR1 MGHRA, CDR2 YSYEKL. This TCR derives from a human donor in good health. The sequencing input was T cells isolated from PBMCs. The V gene is TRBV4-1, the J gene TRBJ2-7; TRBD1 matches 8 bases. The CDR3 DNA follows: TGCGCCAGCAGCCGAGGACAGGGCGACGAGCAGTACTTC. Amino acids: CASSRGQGDEQYF.